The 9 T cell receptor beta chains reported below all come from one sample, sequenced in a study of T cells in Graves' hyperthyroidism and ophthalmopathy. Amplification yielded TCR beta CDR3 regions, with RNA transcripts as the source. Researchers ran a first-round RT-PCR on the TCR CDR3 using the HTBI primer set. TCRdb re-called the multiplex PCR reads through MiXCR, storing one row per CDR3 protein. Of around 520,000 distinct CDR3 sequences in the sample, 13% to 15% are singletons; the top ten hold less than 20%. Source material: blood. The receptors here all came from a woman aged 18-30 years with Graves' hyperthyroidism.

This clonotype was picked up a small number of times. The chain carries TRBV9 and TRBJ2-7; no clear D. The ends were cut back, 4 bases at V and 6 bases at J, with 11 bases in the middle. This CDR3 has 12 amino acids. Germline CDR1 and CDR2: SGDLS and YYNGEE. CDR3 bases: TGTGCCAGCAGCCCCTCTTTCGTCGAGCAGTACTTC. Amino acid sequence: CASSPSFVEQYF. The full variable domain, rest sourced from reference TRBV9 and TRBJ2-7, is DSGVTQTPKHLITATGQRVTLRCSPRSGDLSVYWYQQSLDQGLQFLIQYYNGEERAKGNILERFSAQQFPDLHSELNLSSLELGDSALYFCASSPSFVEQYFGPGTRLTVT.

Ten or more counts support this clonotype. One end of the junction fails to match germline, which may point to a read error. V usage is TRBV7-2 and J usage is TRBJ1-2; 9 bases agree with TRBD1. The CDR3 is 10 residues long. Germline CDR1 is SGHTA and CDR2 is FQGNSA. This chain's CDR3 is CASRGDRESF. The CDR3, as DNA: TGTGCCAGCAGGGGGGACAGGGAATCCTTC.

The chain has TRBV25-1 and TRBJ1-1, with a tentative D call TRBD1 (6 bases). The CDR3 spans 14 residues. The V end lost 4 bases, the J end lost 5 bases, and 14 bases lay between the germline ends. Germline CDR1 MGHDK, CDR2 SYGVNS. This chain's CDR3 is CASSAIDRLTEAFF. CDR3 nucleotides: TGTGCCAGCAGTGCAATTGACAGGCTTACTGAAGCTTTCTTT.

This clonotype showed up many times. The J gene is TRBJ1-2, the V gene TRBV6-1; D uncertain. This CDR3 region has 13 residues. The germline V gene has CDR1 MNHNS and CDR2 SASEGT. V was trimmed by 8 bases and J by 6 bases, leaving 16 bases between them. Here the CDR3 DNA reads TGTGCCAGCCGATGGGGATCAATCGATGGCTACACCTTC. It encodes CASRWGSIDGYTF.

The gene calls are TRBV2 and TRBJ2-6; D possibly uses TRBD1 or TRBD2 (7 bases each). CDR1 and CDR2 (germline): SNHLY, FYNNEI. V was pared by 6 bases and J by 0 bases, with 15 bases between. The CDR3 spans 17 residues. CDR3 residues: CASRRQGGLSGANVLTF. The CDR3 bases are TGTGCCAGCAGGCGACAGGGAGGGCTCTCTGGGGCCAACGTCCTGACTTTC.

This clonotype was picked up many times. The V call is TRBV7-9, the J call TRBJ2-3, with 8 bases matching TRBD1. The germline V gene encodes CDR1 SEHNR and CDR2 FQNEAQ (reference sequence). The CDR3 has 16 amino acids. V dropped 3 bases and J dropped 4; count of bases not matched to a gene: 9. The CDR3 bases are TGTGCCAGCAGCTTGGGCAGGGGGCAGATCTCAGATACGCAGTATTTT. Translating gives CASSLGRGQISDTQYF.

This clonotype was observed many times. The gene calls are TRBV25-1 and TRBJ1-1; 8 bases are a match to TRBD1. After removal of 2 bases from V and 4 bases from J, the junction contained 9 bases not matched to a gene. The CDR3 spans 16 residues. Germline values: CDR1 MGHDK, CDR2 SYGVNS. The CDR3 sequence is CASSEQGQGVGTEAFF. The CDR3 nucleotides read TGTGCCAGCAGTGAACAAGGACAGGGTGTCGGCACTGAAGCTTTCTTT.

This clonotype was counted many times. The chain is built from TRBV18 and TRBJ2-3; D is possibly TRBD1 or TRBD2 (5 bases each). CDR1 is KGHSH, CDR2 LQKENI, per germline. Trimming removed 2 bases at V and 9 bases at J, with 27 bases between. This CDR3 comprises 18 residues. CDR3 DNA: TGTGCCAGCTCACCATTAGTCTACAGGAGGCCGCCCGCTTTGACGCAGTATTTT. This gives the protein CASSPLVYRRPPALTQYF.

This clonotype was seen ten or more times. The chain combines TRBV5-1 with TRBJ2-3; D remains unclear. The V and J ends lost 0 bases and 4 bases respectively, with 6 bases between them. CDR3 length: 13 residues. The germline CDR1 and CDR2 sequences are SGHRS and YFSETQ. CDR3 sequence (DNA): TGCGCCAGCAGCTTGGCCTGGGCAGATACGCAGTATTTT. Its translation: CASSLAWADTQYF.